A selection of T cell receptor beta chains follows, all from one sample in a study of T cells after yellow fever vaccination. Each CDR3 protein is one row after TCRdb ran MiXCR on the 5' RACE reads. The table shows roughly 500,000 distinct CDR3 sequences, with less than 20% occurring only once. The source was PBMCs, collected 15 days after the yellow fever booster vaccination. The source of these receptors is a man aged 25 to 40 who received the YFV17D yellow fever vaccine. Both conserved end residues are part of each CDR3. A D gene is named only where the DNA matches it firmly. Size is stated for part of the rows, as once, few or many counts, or as a class when the clone is expanded.

size	V	J	length	D	CDR3	DNA
NA	TRBV29-1	TRBJ2-7	15	NA	CSVERGSRPPYEQYF	TGCAGCGTTGAACGGGGGAGCAGGCCCCCCTACGAGCAGTACTTC
many	TRBV29-1	TRBJ1-1	13	NA	CSVSPTMNTEAFF	TGCAGCGTTAGTCCAACAATGAACACTGAAGCTTTCTTT
NA	TRBV7-6	TRBJ2-7	14	TRBD2	CASSPGLAEYEQYF	TGTGCCAGCAGCCCGGGACTAGCGGAGTACGAGCAGTACTTC
few	TRBV7-2	TRBJ2-3	16	TRBD2	CASRSTGGVATDTQYF	TGTGCCAGCAGATCTACGGGGGGTGTAGCTACAGATACGCAGTATTTT
few	TRBV4-3	TRBJ2-2	16	TRBD2	CASSLGLAGVSGELFF	TGCGCCAGCAGTTTGGGACTAGCGGGAGTATCAGGGGAGCTGTTTTTT
NA	TRBV6-1	TRBJ1-6	14	NA	CASKGSSGNSPLHF	TGTGCCAGTAAGGGAAGCAGCGGGAACTCACCCCTCCACTTT
NA	TRBV30	TRBJ2-1	15	NA	CAWSRGGGGNNEQFF	TGTGCCTGGAGTAGAGGGGGTGGGGGTAACAATGAGCAGTTCTTC
NA	TRBV6-1	TRBJ2-5	16	NA	CASRKASSAYQETQYF	TGTGCCAGCAGAAAGGCCAGCTCAGCGTACCAAGAGACCCAGTACTTC
few	TRBV7-6	TRBJ1-2	10	NA	CASGNEGYTF	TGTGCCAGCGGGAACGAGGGCTACACCTTC
few	TRBV3-1	TRBJ1-2	15	NA	CASSQRGAQFYGYTF	TGTGCCAGCAGCCAACGGGGGGCGCAGTTCTATGGCTACACCTTC
few	TRBV20-1	TRBJ2-2	14	NA	CSASGQTNTGELFF	TGCAGTGCTAGTGGACAGACGAACACCGGGGAGCTGTTTTTT
NA	TRBV18	TRBJ2-6	14	NA	CASSPASGANVLTF	TGTGCCAGCTCACCAGCATCCGGGGCCAACGTCCTGACTTTC
few	TRBV5-1	TRBJ2-3	16	NA	CASSLGPARSTDTQYF	TGCGCCAGCAGCTTGGGTCCAGCCCGAAGCACAGATACGCAGTATTTT
NA	TRBV7-2	TRBJ2-3	15	NA	CASSSPSRWTDTQYF	TGTGCCAGCAGCTCCCCCAGCAGGTGGACAGATACGCAGTATTTT
NA	TRBV7-2	TRBJ2-1	15	NA	CASSPGPSGYNEQFF	TGTGCCAGCAGCCCCGGGCCCAGCGGGTACAATGAGCAGTTCTTC
few	TRBV5-4	TRBJ1-1	16	NA	CASRKVGTEGNTEAFF	TGTGCCAGCAGGAAGGTCGGAACGGAAGGGAACACTGAAGCTTTCTTT
NA	TRBV7-9	TRBJ2-6	16	NA	CASSLARTRGANVLTF	TGTGCCAGCAGCTTAGCGAGGACAAGGGGGGCCAACGTCCTGACTTTC
NA	TRBV10-1	TRBJ2-5	15	NA	CASSERKGSQETQYF	TGCGCCAGCAGTGAGAGGAAAGGGTCCCAAGAGACCCAGTACTTC